This T cell receptor (beta chain) was observed in a study of early T cells in non-severe SARS-CoV-2 infection. In the study overall: Unpaired chains resulted from sequencing bulk RNA of unsorted whole blood.

Individual cDNA molecules each received unique molecular identifiers attached to them. MiXCR, run by TCRdb on the 5' RACE reads, gives a single entry per CDR3 protein. Here the sample spans some 32,000 distinct CDR3 sequences, approximately 5.4% being singletons. This clonotype appeared many times. Sequenced sample: whole blood. This TCR came from an adult who was a healthcare worker with PCR-confirmed SARS-CoV-2 infection or an uninfected control (not recorded which).

In DNA, the CDR3 is TGTGCCAGTAGTATGAAACAGGATAGCTCCTACGAGCAGTACTTC. It codes for CASSMKQDSSYEQYF. V and J are TRBV19 and TRBJ2-7; possible D gene TRBD1, 5 bases. Germline CDR1 LNHDA, CDR2 SQIVND (reference sequence). V lost 3 bases, J lost 0 bases, and 12 bases lay in between. The CDR3 totals 15 residues.